Listed here are 16 T cell receptor beta chains from one sample, sequenced in a study of PD-L1 blockade in urothelial cancer. Time point reported: peripheral blood 6 weeks after treatment start. Clones were sequenced by immunoSEQ multiplex PCR, and TCRdb holds only the in-frame ones, with some missing. The sample yields under 85,000 clones, around 93% seen once. The input for sequencing was PBMCs, taken around atezolizumab (anti-PD-L1) treatment. The receptors derive from a woman of 80 years or more with urothelial cancer.

V and J are TRBV5-4 and TRBJ2-1, with D possibly TRBD1 on 6 matching bases. Germline V gene data show CDR1 as SGHNT and CDR2 as YYREEE (reference sequence). Trimming left V 6 bases short and J 7 bases short, with 23 bases between. This CDR3 has 16 residues. The CDR3 loop reads CASTSQDRVHGNEQFF. The CDR3 DNA reads TGTGCCAGCACCTCCCAGGACAGAGTACACGGGAATGAGCAGTTCTTC.

V usage is TRBV7-3 and J usage is TRBJ2-3, with TRBD1 matching 10 bases. The CDR3 totals 17 residues. Germline CDR1 and CDR2: SGHTA and FQGTGA. V dropped 3 bases and J dropped 0; count of bases not matched to a gene: 6. The CDR3 sequence: CASSFSGTGVSTDTQYF. The CDR3 DNA is TGTGCCAGCAGCTTCTCCGGGACAGGGGTTAGCACAGATACGCAGTATTTT. The full variable domain, in which reference TRBV7-3 and TRBJ2-3 provide the parts outside the CDR3, is GAGVSQTPSNKVTEKGKYVELRCDPISGHTALYWYRQSLGQGPEFLIYFQGTGAADDSGLPNDRFFAVRPEGSVSTLKIQRTERGDSAVYLCASSFSGTGVSTDTQYFGPGTRLTVL.

The rearrangement uses TRBV4-1 and TRBJ1-5; tentatively, D is TRBD1 (6 bases). CDR1 and CDR2 from the germline V gene are MGHRA and YSYEKL. The ends were cut back, 0 bases at V and 2 bases at J, with 20 bases in the middle. This CDR3 contains 19 residues. The CDR3 sequence is CASSQDRGQGRRGNQPQHF. The CDR3 DNA is TGCGCCAGCAGCCAAGATCGAGGTCAGGGGCGCAGGGGCAATCAGCCCCAGCATTTT.

This clone has only one observation. The J gene is TRBJ1-2, the V gene TRBV14; D gene uncertain. The V end was cut by 2 bases, the J end by 2 bases, with 9 bases between. CDR1 and CDR2 (germline): SGHDN, FVKESK. The CDR3 runs 14 residues. In DNA form, the CDR3 reads TGTGCCAGCAGCCAATCACAAGTCAACTATGGCTACACCTTC. Its protein product is CASSQSQVNYGYTF.

This rearrangement joins TRBV19 to TRBJ2-3, with 15 bases lining up with TRBD2. The germline CDR1 and CDR2 sequences are LNHDA and SQIVND (reference sequence). CDR3 size: 18 residues. V dropped 4 bases and J dropped 1; count of bases not matched to a gene: 6. In nucleotides, the CDR3 is TGTGCCAGTAGTACTCGGACTAGCGGGAGGGGAGGCACAGATACGCAGTATTTT. This translates into CASSTRTSGRGGTDTQYF.

The chain is built from TRBV6-5 and TRBJ1-1, with D perhaps matching TRBD1 (6 bases). Looked up from germline, CDR1 is MNHEY and CDR2 is SVGAGI. The CDR3 length is 13 residues. Trimming left V 6 bases short and J 3 bases short, with 11 bases between. The CDR3 DNA is TGTGCCAGCAGCCGGACAGTGGACACTGAAGCTTTCTTT. It yields the protein CASSRTVDTEAFF.

The chain joins TRBV5-1 to TRBJ1-3; D remains unclear. V shed 2 bases and J shed 0 bases, with 15 bases lying between them. The CDR3 runs 17 residues. The germline V gene encodes CDR1 SGHRS and CDR2 YFSETQ. CDR3 loop: CASSFLGLQNSGNTIYF. Here the CDR3 DNA reads TGCGCCAGCAGCTTCCTGGGCCTCCAAAACTCTGGAAACACCATATATTTT.

The chain is built from TRBV11-2 and TRBJ2-7; D possibly corresponds to TRBD1 (5 bases). Germline V lookup: CDR1 SGHAT, CDR2 FQNNGV. CDR3 length: 14 amino acids. V dropped 1 base and J dropped 3 bases, with 10 bases sitting between them. The CDR3 sequence is CASSLVPTDYEQYF. The CDR3 bases are TGTGCCAGCAGCTTAGTCCCGACAGACTACGAGCAGTACTTC.

This clone was seen only a few times. J is TRBJ2-1 and V is TRBV10-3; D perhaps matches TRBD2 (5 bases). This CDR3 spans 15 amino acids. Germline loops: CDR1 ENHRY, CDR2 SYGVKD. V lost 8 bases to trimming and J lost 0 bases, with 14 bases between them. The CDR3 DNA is TGTGCCATCGGCAGAAGCGGCAGCTCCTACAATGAGCAGTTCTTC. This codes for CAIGRSGSSYNEQFF.

The chain joins TRBV30 to TRBJ1-2; TRBD1 aligns across 7 bases. CDR1 and CDR2 from the germline V gene are GTSNPN and SVGIG (reference sequence). There are 13 residues in the CDR3. The ends lost 2 bases at V and 5 bases at J; junction bases unmatched: 5. The CDR3 nucleotides read TGTGCCTGGAGTCCCGCAGGGGGGTATGGCTACACCTTC. Its protein product is CAWSPAGGYGYTF.

About this clone itself: Distinct nucleotide sequences in the sample also encode this CDR3. The CDR3 loop is CASSSVNTEAFF. The CDR3, as DNA: TGTGCCAGCAGTTCTGTGAACACTGAAGCTTTCTTT. V and J are TRBV6-5 and TRBJ1-1, with D uncertain. V lost 4 bases, J lost 0 bases, and 3 bases lay in between. This CDR3 has 12 amino acids. The germline V gene encodes CDR1 MNHEY and CDR2 SVGAGI.

This clone appeared a single time. The V and J genes are TRBV2 and TRBJ2-7; 10 nucleotides match TRBD2. The CDR3 contains 16 residues. CDR1 and CDR2 from the germline V gene are SNHLY and FYNNEI. V shed 2 bases, J shed 0 bases, and the junction held 4 bases outside the gene matches. The CDR3 region is CASSETSGDSSYEQYF. CDR3 coding DNA: TGTGCCAGCAGTGAAACTAGCGGGGATAGCTCCTACGAGCAGTACTTC.

The rearrangement uses TRBV28 and TRBJ2-7; TRBD1 aligns across 10 bases. CDR1 and CDR2 from the germline V gene are MDHEN and SYDVKM. J gave up 3 bases and V 5 bases, and 16 bases lay outside the gene matches. This CDR3 region has 18 residues. The CDR3 sequence is CASSPPPGGGQGNYEQYF. DNA of the CDR3: TGTGCCAGCAGTCCCCCTCCGGGTGGGGGACAGGGGAACTACGAGCAGTACTTC.

The chain's CDR3 is CASSPDRVNNEQFF. The CDR3 bases are TGTGCCAGCTCACCAGACAGGGTAAACAATGAGCAGTTCTTC. The rearrangement links TRBV18 to TRBJ2-1; the match to TRBD1 covers 7 bases. Germline V CDR1 and CDR2: KGHSH, LQKENI. The junction had 3 bases not matched to a gene; V was cut back by 2 bases and J by 5 bases. CDR3 size: 14 residues.

The gene calls are TRBV10-1 and TRBJ2-1; 7 bases align to TRBD2. This CDR3 contains 14 residues. V trimming: 8 bases; J trimming: 6 bases; junction bases outside the gene matches: 10. Germline assignment: CDR1 WNHNN and CDR2 SYGVQD (reference sequence). For the CDR3, the DNA is TGCGCCAGCGGCGGGGCTAGCGGACGCAATGAGCAGTTCTTC. It specifies CASGGASGRNEQFF.

The V call is TRBV4-1, the J call TRBJ2-5; 7 nucleotides align to TRBD2. This CDR3 is 16 amino acids long. The junction had 10 bases not matched to a gene; V was cut back by 1 base and J by 5 bases. The germline gives CDR1 MGHRA, CDR2 YSYEKL. The CDR3 reads CASSQGIGLAVETQYF. The CDR3 DNA reads TGCGCCAGCAGCCAAGGAATAGGGCTAGCGGTTGAGACCCAGTACTTC.